Listed below are T cell receptor beta chains from one sample, sequenced in a study of T cell repertoires in cytomegalovirus infection. TCRdb used MiXCR to reprocess the reads, holding one entry per CDR3 protein. The table shows a few hundred thousand distinct CDR3 sequences, with 15% to 20% occurring only once. Sequencing used PBMCs. The receptor set was obtained from a human donor in good health (CMV status not recorded). Some clones in this sample may be carry-over from other donors' samples. CDR3s include the opening cysteine and the closing phenylalanine or tryptophan.

V gene	J gene	CDR3 protein
TRBV11-1	TRBJ1-2	CASSLGSTDYGYTF
TRBV19	TRBJ1-2	CASSIEGRTGYTF
TRBV7-4	TRBJ2-1	CASSTISEQFF
TRBV7-9	TRBJ1-4	CASSSTDRVTPNEKLFF
TRBV7-6	TRBJ1-6	CASSPPPGSAHNSPLHF
TRBV25-1	TRBJ2-5	CASSESLETQYF
TRBV7-2	TRBJ2-5	CASSRTRGETQYF
TRBV28	TRBJ2-3	CASSSWTSTDTQYF
TRBV7-9	TRBJ2-1	CASSFGEPPGRNEQFF
TRBV7-2	TRBJ2-4	CASSSTSGSLENIQYF
TRBV27	TRBJ2-7	CASSFGGSGYEQYF
TRBV12-5	TRBJ2-5	CASGPGETQYF
TRBV7-9	TRBJ2-1	CASSLGQHNEQFF
TRBV20-1	TRBJ2-3	CSASFKGYGTDTQYF
TRBV12-3/TRBV12-4	TRBJ1-5	CASSFSENQPQHF
TRBV7-2	TRBJ1-5	CASSLNAGARNQPQHF
TRBV5-4	TRBJ1-3	CASSFVGTAGNTIYF
TRBV12-3/TRBV12-4	TRBJ1-1	CASSPGQGPMNTEAFF
TRBV11-2	TRBJ2-3	CASSFRSGPFSTDTQYF
TRBV20-1	TRBJ2-7	CSAVRDGGPYEQYF
TRBV11-2	TRBJ2-1	CASAAGDDNEQFF
TRBV18	TRBJ1-5	CASSPGVARTGMPQHF
TRBV5-1	TRBJ2-3	CASSSTGLAGGPDTQYF
TRBV20-1	TRBJ2-3	CSAPGTTLDTQYF
TRBV4-3	TRBJ2-5	CASSQHPRGGAYQETQYF
TRBV6-6	TRBJ1-5	CASSGDRGQPQHF
TRBV29-1	TRBJ1-3	CSGREGGLDTIYF
TRBV11-2	TRBJ1-3	CASSFRQGREGYTIYF
TRBV7-2	TRBJ2-3	CASSDQRGTSDFTQYF